A single sample gave rise to the 21 T cell receptor beta chains below, sequenced in a study of CD8+ T cells in alopecia areata. It was cDNA, reverse transcribed from extracted RNA, that served as the sequencing template. Clones were sequenced by immunoSEQ multiplex PCR, and TCRdb holds only the in-frame ones, with some missing. The sample contains some 170,000 clones, about 55% of which appear only once. Treatment noted: oral pan-JAK inhibitor, 5-10 mg twice daily. The source material was CD8+ T cells sorted from blood, sampled at week 24, from a patient treated with tofacitinib. The receptor set was obtained from a human donor with alopecia areata.

V and J are TRBV25-1 and TRBJ2-2, with 7 positions matching TRBD1. Looked up from germline, CDR1 is MGHDK and CDR2 is SYGVNS. The CDR3 loop spans 13 amino acids. Trimming cost V 6 bases and J 5 bases; bases outside gene matches: 3. The CDR3: CASSYRGTGELFF. In DNA, the CDR3 is TGTGCCAGCAGCTACAGGGGTACCGGGGAGCTGTTTTTT. Supplemented by reference TRBV25-1 and TRBJ2-2, the full variable domain reads EADIYQTPRYLVIGTGKKITLECSQTMGHDKMYWYQQDPGMELHLIHYSYGVNSTEKGDLSSESTVSRIRTEHFPLTLESARPSHTSQYLCASSYRGTGELFFGEGSRLTVL.

J is TRBJ1-4 and V is TRBV14; tentative D call: TRBD1 (6 bases). CDR3 size: 14 residues. Trimming removed 0 bases at V and 8 bases at J, with 10 bases between. Per germline, CDR1 SGHDN and CDR2 FVKESK. The CDR3 protein is CASSQENRVEKLFF. The CDR3 nucleotides read TGTGCCAGCAGCCAAGAAAACAGGGTGGAAAAACTGTTTTTT. The full variable domain, rest sourced from reference TRBV14 and TRBJ1-4, is EAGVTQFPSHSVIEKGQTVTLRCDPISGHDNLYWYRRVMGKEIKFLLHFVKESKQDESGMPNNRFLAERTGGTYSTLKVQPAELEDSGVYFCASSQENRVEKLFFGSGTQLSVL.

This clone was found a few times. The CDR3 nucleotides are TGTGCCAGCAGTGATCCCCGTAGTGGGGTATCTAACTATGGCTACACCTTC. This gives the protein CASSDPRSGVSNYGYTF. The chain has TRBV2 and TRBJ1-2; D gene ambiguous. V was shortened by 3 bases and J by 0 bases, with 17 bases between the two germline ends. This CDR3 contains 17 residues. Germline CDR1 and CDR2: SNHLY and FYNNEI. Variable domain in full (rest from reference TRBV2 and TRBJ1-2): EPEVTQTPSHQVTQMGQEVILRCVPISNHLYFYWYRQILGQKVEFLVSFYNNEISEKSEIFDDQFSVERPDGSNFTLKIRSTKLEDSAMYFCASSDPRSGVSNYGYTFGSGTRLTVV.

The rearrangement joins TRBV29-1 to TRBJ1-2; tentative D call: TRBD1 (6 bases). Trimming took 0 bases from V and 7 from J, leaving 9 bases between them. The germline V gene has CDR1 SQVTM and CDR2 ANQGSEA. The CDR3 runs 12 residues. The CDR3 here is CSVEEGGPGYTF. CDR3 in DNA: TGCAGCGTTGAAGAAGGGGGGCCTGGCTACACCTTC.

This clone has only a few counts. The J gene is TRBJ1-1, the V gene TRBV27; weak D call: TRBD1 (6 bases). Germline assignment: CDR1 MNHEY and CDR2 SMNVEV (reference sequence). The CDR3 is 13 amino acids. The V end lost 5 bases, the J end lost 5 bases, and 12 bases lay between the germline ends. The DNA for the CDR3 is TGTGCCAGCAGTGATTCAGGGGTTACTGAAGCTTTCTTT. It specifies CASSDSGVTEAFF.

This chain connects TRBV7-9 to TRBJ1-2; tentatively, D is TRBD1 (5 bases). CDR1 and CDR2 (germline): SEHNR, FQNEAQ (reference sequence). V gave up 5 bases and J gave up 2 bases, with 12 bases separating them. The CDR3 runs to 14 residues. The CDR3 protein is CASSTQGLNYGYTF. In DNA form, the CDR3 reads TGTGCCAGCAGCACCCAGGGATTAAACTATGGCTACACCTTC.

V gene TRBV10-2 combines with J gene TRBJ2-1, with D perhaps matching TRBD2 (5 bases). Germline V CDR1 and CDR2: WSHSY, SAAADI. Trimming cost V 0 bases and J 5 bases, with 17 bases left between them. This CDR3 has 17 amino acids. In DNA, the CDR3 is TGCGCCAGCAGTGAGTCGATTCGCTTGGAGGTGCACAATGAGCAGTTCTTC. As protein: CASSESIRLEVHNEQFF.

This clone showed up just a few times. The chain links TRBV7-9 to TRBJ2-7; the D gene is possibly TRBD1 (6 bases). There are 13 residues in the CDR3. V lost 5 bases and J lost 3, with 11 bases in between. Germline CDR1 is SEHNR and CDR2 is FQNEAQ (reference sequence). CDR3: CASSLGDNYEQYF. The CDR3 DNA reads as TGTGCCAGCAGCCTCGGGGACAACTACGAGCAGTACTTC. Full variable domain (missing parts from reference TRBV7-9 and TRBJ2-7): DTGVSQNPRHKITKRGQNVTFRCDPISEHNRLYWYRQTLGQGPEFLTYFQNEAQLEKSRLLSDRFSAERPKGSFSTLEIQRTEQGDSAMYLCASSLGDNYEQYFGPGTRLTVT.

The chain recombines TRBV9 with TRBJ1-1; no definite D call. CDR3 length equals 14 residues. CDR1 is SGDLS, CDR2 YYNGEE, per germline. V lost 7 bases and J 5 bases, leaving 18 bases between the germline ends. CDR3 sequence reads: CASSSEWRETEAFF. The CDR3 bases are TGTGCCAGCTCCTCGGAGTGGCGAGAAACTGAAGCTTTCTTT.

The genes are TRBV9 and TRBJ1-5; 9 bases are shared with TRBD1. The CDR3 is 13 amino acids. Germline V CDR1 and CDR2: SGDLS, YYNGEE. V dropped 6 bases and J dropped 7; count of bases not matched to a gene: 5. The CDR3 is CASNKGQGQPQHF. In nucleotides, the CDR3 is TGTGCCAGCAACAAGGGACAGGGACAGCCCCAGCATTTT.

This chain joins TRBV4-3 and TRBJ2-1; TRBD2 matches at 7 bases. V shed 0 bases and J 9 bases; nucleotides not matched to a gene: 5. CDR1 is LGHNA, CDR2 YSLEER, per germline. This CDR3 is 14 amino acids long. CDR3 DNA sequence: TGCGCCAGCAGCCAAGATGGGGGGGTGATTGAGCAGTTCTTC. It translates to CASSQDGGVIEQFF.

The chain is built from TRBV25-1 and TRBJ2-7; D is ambiguous. Germline V gene lookup returns CDR1 MGHDK and CDR2 SYGVNS. V was cut by 6 bases and J by 3 bases, with 9 bases left in between. This CDR3 comprises 12 residues. The CDR3 sequence is CASSQESYEQYF. The DNA of the CDR3 is TGTGCCAGCAGCCAAGAAAGCTACGAGCAGTACTTC.

The genes are TRBV27 and TRBJ2-5; D perhaps matches TRBD1 (5 bases). Germline assignment: CDR1 MNHEY and CDR2 SMNVEV (reference sequence). V gave up 5 bases and J gave up 4 bases, with 5 bases separating them. The CDR3 is 11 amino acids. The CDR3 sequence is CASSTGETQYF. CDR3 bases: TGTGCCAGCAGTACAGGAGAGACCCAGTACTTC.

The chain employs TRBV30 and TRBJ2-2; D call uncertain. There are 11 residues in the CDR3. Germline CDR1 is GTSNPN and CDR2 is SVGIG (reference sequence). For the CDR3, the DNA is TGTGCACAACGGAACACCGGGGAGCTGTTTTTT. Encoded protein: CAQRNTGELFF.

In this sample, this clone turned up a few times. The chain is built from TRBV30 and TRBJ2-1; D is unresolved. The CDR3 length is 12 residues. The germline V and J ends were trimmed by 2 bases and 7 bases, with 9 bases remaining between them. The germline V gene encodes CDR1 GTSNPN and CDR2 SVGIG (reference sequence). The CDR3 protein is CAWSISANEQFF. In DNA form, the CDR3 reads TGTGCCTGGAGTATCAGCGCTAATGAGCAGTTCTTC.

This clone was found once. The rearrangement joins TRBV5-6 to TRBJ1-4, with 9 positions matching TRBD1. After removal of 4 bases from V and 6 bases from J, the junction contained 4 bases not matched to a gene. This CDR3 is built from 14 residues. Germline assignment: CDR1 SGHDT and CDR2 YYEEEE. The CDR3, as DNA: TGTGCCAGCAGCCGGGACAGGGCAGATGAAAAACTGTTTTTT. It specifies CASSRDRADEKLFF.

This clone has more than one count but fewer than ten. The rearrangement uses TRBV15 and TRBJ2-3, with 10 bases matching TRBD2. The V segment lost 2 bases and the J segment 2 bases; nucleotides outside the gene matches: 4. There are 16 residues in the CDR3. CDR1 is LNHNV and CDR2 is YYDKDF in the germline V gene (reference sequence). The CDR3 reads CATSRPSGRFTDTQYF. The CDR3 DNA sequence: TGTGCCACCAGCAGACCTAGCGGGAGATTCACAGATACGCAGTATTTT.

This chain joins TRBV19 and TRBJ2-7; D call uncertain. Germline V lookup: CDR1 LNHDA, CDR2 SQIVND (reference sequence). Trimming took off 6 bases at V and 1 base at J, with 10 bases between the two ends. The CDR3 is 13 residues long. The CDR3 reads CASRTVGSYEQYF. CDR3 DNA: TGTGCCAGTAGAACCGTGGGATCCTACGAGCAGTACTTC.

In its sample, this clone was seen a few times. The chain is built from TRBV11-2 and TRBJ1-6; 11 nucleotides line up with TRBD1. Germline-derived CDR1 and CDR2 are SGHAT and FQNNGV. V was clipped by 8 bases and J by 8 bases; unmatched bases: 2. There are 13 residues in the CDR3. The CDR3 sequence is CASSGQGDSPLHF. The CDR3 region has the DNA TGTGCCAGCTCGGGACAGGGGGATTCACCCCTCCACTTT. The whole variable domain, remainder taken from reference TRBV11-2 and TRBJ1-6, is EAGVAQSPRYKIIEKRQSVAFWCNPISGHATLYWYQQILGQGPKLLIQFQNNGVVDDSQLPKDRFSAERLKGVDSTLKIQPAKLEDSAVYLCASSGQGDSPLHFGNGTRLTVT.

This chain connects TRBV9 to TRBJ2-1; D call uncertain. This CDR3 contains 10 residues. Germline CDR1 and CDR2: SGDLS and YYNGEE. V was pared by 3 bases and J by 7 bases, with 2 bases between. CDR3 loop: CASSGNEQFF. The CDR3 DNA sequence: TGTGCCAGCAGCGGGAATGAGCAGTTCTTC. Full variable domain (rest looked up from reference TRBV9 and TRBJ2-1): DSGVTQTPKHLITATGQRVTLRCSPRSGDLSVYWYQQSLDQGLQFLIQYYNGEERAKGNILERFSAQQFPDLHSELNLSSLELGDSALYFCASSGNEQFFGPGTRLTVL.

For this clone: This likely traces to a read error, being one base from a far larger clone. The chain couples TRBV5-5 to TRBJ2-7; 7 bases map to TRBD2. Germline V lookup: CDR1 SGHKS, CDR2 YYEKEE (reference sequence). CDR3 length: 15 residues. V shed 4 bases and J 4 bases; nucleotides not matched to a gene: 11. The CDR3 here is CASSQGQAGRYEQYF. The CDR3 region has the DNA TGTGCCAGCAGCCAAGGACAAGCGGGGAGATACGAGCAGTACTTC.